This TCR beta chain was sequenced during a study of T cells in Graves' hyperthyroidism and ophthalmopathy. The sample holds many counts of this clonotype. The target antigen is unknown. In germline, CDR1 is SGHKS, CDR2 YYEKEE (reference sequence). V lost 6 bases to trimming and J lost 5 bases; unmatched junction nucleotides: 11. This CDR3 has 15 residues. Amplification yielded TCR beta CDR3 regions, with RNA transcripts as the source. The HTBI set primed first-round TCR CDR3 RT-PCR. TCRdb re-called the multiplex PCR reads through MiXCR, storing one row per CDR3 protein. Of around 540,000 distinct CDR3 sequences listed, more than 15% are singletons. A Clinical Activity Score of at least 3, a NOSPECS grade of at least 4 and a duration under 3 months were recorded in the ophthalmopathy patients. Orbital computed tomography and thyroid ultrasound, together with serum TRAb and thyroxine and clinical symptoms, were used for diagnoses. Out of approximately 10 ml of fresh peripheral blood came the PBMCs.

Regarding the study as a whole: Ophthalmopathy was identified by the model a median around 6.9 months ahead of onset.

The receptor's source is a woman aged 25 to 39 with Graves' ophthalmopathy. Sequenced material: blood. The chain combines TRBV5-5 with TRBJ1-1, with 9 bases that match TRBD1. As DNA, the CDR3 is TGTGCCAGCAACTGGGACAGGGAGGGTTGGACTGAAGCTTTCTTT. Its translation: CASNWDREGWTEAFF.